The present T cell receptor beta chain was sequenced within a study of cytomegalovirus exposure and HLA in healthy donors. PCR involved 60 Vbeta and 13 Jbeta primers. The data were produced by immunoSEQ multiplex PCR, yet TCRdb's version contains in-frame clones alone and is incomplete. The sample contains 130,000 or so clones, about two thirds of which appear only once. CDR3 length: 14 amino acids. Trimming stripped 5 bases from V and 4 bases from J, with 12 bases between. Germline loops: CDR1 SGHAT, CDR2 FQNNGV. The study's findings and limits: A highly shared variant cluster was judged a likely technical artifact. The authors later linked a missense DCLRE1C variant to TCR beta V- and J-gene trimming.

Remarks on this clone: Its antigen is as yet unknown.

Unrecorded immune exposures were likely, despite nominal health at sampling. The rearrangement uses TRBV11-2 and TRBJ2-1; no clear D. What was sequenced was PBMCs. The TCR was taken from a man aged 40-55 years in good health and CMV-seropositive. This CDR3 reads CASSPLAWYNEQFF. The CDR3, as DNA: TGTGCCAGCAGCCCACTTGCGTGGTACAATGAGCAGTTCTTC.